Given below is one T cell receptor (beta chain) in context. Its matching antigen is unknown. There are 16 residues in the CDR3. Looked up from germline, CDR1 is SGDLS and CDR2 is YYNGEE. Trimming at V came to 0 bases and at J to 2 bases, leaving 6 bases not matched to a gene. Both 60 Vbeta primers and 13 Jbeta primers went into the PCR. Sequencing used immunoSEQ multiplex PCR; TCRdb keeps in-frame clones, though not all of them. The sample carries under 110,000 clones, around 76% recorded once. The sample comes from a study of cytomegalovirus exposure and HLA in healthy donors. Broader study findings: Cytomegalovirus status was reportedly diagnosed by the classifier with high sensitivity and specificity.

Sequencing was done on a sample of PBMCs. The clonotype was recovered from a woman between 50 and 59 years old in good health and CMV-seropositive. The chain links TRBV9 to TRBJ2-3; the match to TRBD1 covers 7 bases. The CDR3 DNA reads TGTGCCAGCAGCGTAGAACCGGACAGGAACACAGATACGCAGTATTTT. Protein: CASSVEPDRNTDTQYF.